The 26 T cell receptor beta chains in this list originate from one sample, sequenced in a study of CD8 T cells in Susac syndrome. Random hexamers served to reverse transcribe about 0.45 to 1 ug RNA. TCRdb re-derived calls from the immunoSEQ multiplex PCR reads in MiXCR, one entry per CDR3 protein. The sample carries under 550,000 distinct CDR3 sequences, more than 80% recorded once. The sequencing sample was made of CD8+ T cells from PBMCs. All receptors come from a human donor with multiple sclerosis.

V and J are TRBV11-2 and TRBJ1-5; D is uncertain. Germline CDR1 and CDR2: SGHAT and FQNNGV. The CDR3 covers 13 residues. V was pared by 0 bases and J by 5 bases, with 5 bases between. For the CDR3, the DNA is TGTGCCAGCAGCTTAGAGGTCTATCAGCCCCAGCATTTT. It encodes CASSLEVYQPQHF.

The rearrangement uses TRBV27 and TRBJ2-7, with 9 bases that match TRBD2. The germline CDR1 and CDR2 sequences are MNHEY and SMNVEV (reference sequence). With 0 bases clipped from V and 2 bases from J, the junction kept 5 bases outside the gene matches. The CDR3 runs 16 residues. DNA of the CDR3: TGTGCCAGCAGTTTATCGGGGCGGGAGGGCCCCTACGAGCAGTACTTC. Protein sequence: CASSLSGREGPYEQYF.

This clonotype was picked up a small number of times. The chain couples TRBV6-5 to TRBJ2-7, with 9 nucleotides matching TRBD1. Unmatched junction bases numbered 5, after V lost 2 bases and J lost 6 bases. Germline V gene lookup returns CDR1 MNHEY and CDR2 SVGAGI. The CDR3 contains 14 residues. The CDR3 coding sequence is TGTGCCAGCAGTTACACCGGGACAGGGACCGAGCAGTACTTC. It codes for CASSYTGTGTEQYF.

J is TRBJ2-7 and V is TRBV27; no clear D gene. Between the trimmed V and J ends, which lost 3 bases and 5 bases, there was a span of 11 bases. Germline CDR1 and CDR2: MNHEY and SMNVEV (reference sequence). This CDR3 is built from 13 residues. The CDR3 loop reads CASSFKGHHEQYF. Written as DNA, the CDR3 is TGTGCCAGCAGTTTTAAAGGCCACCACGAGCAGTACTTC.

The chain combines TRBV3-1 with TRBJ2-7; 7 nucleotides agree with TRBD2. Trimming removed 0 bases from V and 6 bases from J; junction bases left unmatched: 11. The CDR3 extends over 16 amino acids. CDR1 is LGHDT and CDR2 is YNNKEL in the germline V gene (reference sequence). This CDR3 reads CASSQEPGLPMGEQYF. The CDR3 DNA sequence: TGTGCCAGCAGCCAAGAACCGGGACTACCAATGGGCGAGCAGTACTTC.

Written as DNA, the CDR3 is TGTGCCAGCAGTTACGTGACCGCGAACACTGAAGCTTTCTTT. This sequence encodes CASSYVTANTEAFF. V is TRBV6-6 and J is TRBJ1-1; the D is unclear. Trimming shortened V by 2 bases and J by 1 base, and 8 bases separated the two germline ends. CDR3 length equals 14 residues. Germline CDR1 and CDR2: MNHNY and SVGAGI (reference sequence).

The rearrangement joins TRBV21-1 to TRBJ2-4; TRBD1 is the table's D call, not checked against the DNA. TRBV21-1 is reported as a pseudogene. The CDR3 contains 14 residues. CDR3 loop: CASSKGRRGNIQYF. The CDR3 DNA is TGTGCCAGCAGCAAAGGGCGACGGGGGAACATTCAGTACTTC.

The J gene is TRBJ2-1, the V gene TRBV27, with 9 bases matching TRBD2. The ends lost 6 bases at V and 10 bases at J; junction bases unmatched: 10. The CDR3 is 14 amino acids. CDR1 and CDR2 from the germline V gene are MNHEY and SMNVEV (reference sequence). DNA for the CDR3: TGTGCCAGCAGGATGGGACTAGCCGACCGGGAGCAGTTCTTC. It yields the protein CASRMGLADREQFF.

The V and J genes are TRBV29-1 and TRBJ2-3, with D unresolved. V was clipped by 8 bases and J by 1 base, with 10 bases between them. CDR1 is SQVTM and CDR2 is ANQGSEA in the germline V gene. This CDR3 has 12 amino acids. The chain's CDR3 is CSSSEGTDTQYF. The CDR3 DNA reads as TGCAGCTCATCAGAGGGCACAGATACGCAGTATTTT.

The chain couples TRBV19 to TRBJ1-1; 7 bases map to TRBD1. This CDR3 spans 13 amino acids. V lost 5 bases and J lost 4; bases outside the gene matches: 4. CDR1 and CDR2 from the germline V gene are LNHDA and SQIVND (reference sequence). As DNA, the CDR3 is TGTGCCAGTAGTTTGCAGGGGGTCACTGAAGCTTTCTTT. It specifies CASSLQGVTEAFF.

The rearrangement links TRBV4-1 to TRBJ1-1; D not resolved. The CDR3 covers 13 residues. Trimming shortened V by 3 bases and J by 3 bases, and 8 bases separated the two germline ends. Per germline, CDR1 MGHRA and CDR2 YSYEKL. In nucleotides, the CDR3 is TGCGCCAGCAGCCACTCGGGGTACACTGAAGCTTTCTTT. Translation: CASSHSGYTEAFF.

This sequence joins TRBV6-1 and TRBJ1-1, with 7 bases identical to TRBD1. The CDR3 runs to 17 residues. The V segment lost 2 bases and the J segment 0 bases; nucleotides outside the gene matches: 9. The V gene's germline CDR1 is MNHNS and CDR2 SASEGT. The CDR3 coding sequence is TGTGCCAGCAGTGAATGGGTGGAGGGGGCGATGAACACTGAAGCTTTCTTT. It codes for CASSEWVEGAMNTEAFF.

The chain couples TRBV10-1 to TRBJ2-1, with a weak D call TRBD2 (5 bases). V was cut by 3 bases and J by 5 bases, with 11 bases left in between. The CDR3 consists of 14 residues. The germline gives CDR1 WNHNN, CDR2 SYGVQD (reference sequence). In nucleotides, the CDR3 is TGCGCCAGCAGTGAAGGAGGTTCGAACAATGAGCAGTTCTTC. Protein: CASSEGGSNNEQFF.

The chain combines TRBV4-1 with TRBJ2-1, with unresolved D. Looked up from germline, CDR1 is MGHRA and CDR2 is YSYEKL. V gave up 5 bases and J gave up 8 bases, with 16 bases separating them. The CDR3 totals 14 residues. CDR3 in amino acids: CASSDTQEWDEQFF. CDR3 bases: TGCGCCAGCAGCGACACCCAAGAATGGGATGAGCAGTTCTTC.

The chain joins TRBV7-9 to TRBJ2-5, with no clear D. Trimming took off 0 bases at V and 5 bases at J, with 13 bases between the two ends. Germline V CDR1 and CDR2: SEHNR, FQNEAQ (reference sequence). The CDR3 runs 15 residues. The CDR3 nucleotides read TGTGCCAGCAGCTTAGCCTCCGGCAGCCAGGAGACCCAGTACTTC. Its translation is CASSLASGSQETQYF.

This clonotype appeared a few times. The genes are TRBV4-1 and TRBJ1-5; D unclear. The length of the CDR3 is 14 residues. From germline, CDR1 is MGHRA and CDR2 YSYEKL. The V end lost 3 bases, the J end lost 5 bases, and 11 bases lay between the germline ends. The CDR3 loop is CASSQVRRDQPQHF. For the CDR3, the DNA is TGCGCCAGCAGCCAGGTTCGTCGAGATCAGCCCCAGCATTTT.

The chain employs TRBV2 and TRBJ2-5, with D perhaps TRBD1 (6 bases). CDR1 and CDR2 from the germline V gene are SNHLY and FYNNEI. V lost 3 bases and J 5 bases, leaving 22 bases between the germline ends. The CDR3 runs to 17 residues. In DNA, the CDR3 is TGTGCCAGCAGTGATTCACCGGGACAAGAACGCCAGGAGACCCAGTACTTC. Amino acid sequence: CASSDSPGQERQETQYF.

The V call is TRBV14, the J call TRBJ2-7; a weak D match, TRBD2 (5 bases). Germline assignment: CDR1 SGHDN and CDR2 FVKESK. V was shortened by 1 base and J by 7 bases, with 17 bases between the two germline ends. The CDR3 spans 15 residues. The CDR3 sequence is CASSQVPGSYGEQYF. Written as DNA, the CDR3 is TGTGCCAGCAGCCAAGTGCCGGGGTCTTACGGAGAGCAGTACTTC.

This chain uses TRBV27 with TRBJ2-6, with 12 bases aligning to TRBD2. The J segment lost 2 bases and the V segment lost 6 bases, leaving 5 bases of the junction unmatched. Germline CDR1 is MNHEY and CDR2 is SMNVEV (reference sequence). This CDR3 region has 17 residues. The DNA for the CDR3 is TGTGCCAGCAGACTGACTAGCGGGAGTACTGGGGCCAACGTCCTGACTTTC. Its protein is CASRLTSGSTGANVLTF.

This sequence joins TRBV5-3 and TRBJ1-1; TRBD1 aligns across 7 bases. TRBV5-3 is flagged as an ORF with uncertain function. V lost 5 bases and J lost 1; bases outside the gene matches: 14. The CDR3 covers 17 residues. The CDR3 spells CARRPGQVGPKNTEAFF. The DNA for the CDR3 is TGTGCCAGAAGACCTGGACAGGTGGGCCCAAAGAACACTGAAGCTTTCTTT.

The chain couples TRBV4-2 to TRBJ1-2; the D is unclear. Germline V gene sequence: CDR1 LGHNA, CDR2 YNFKEQ. V was trimmed by 4 bases and J by 6 bases, leaving 9 bases between them. This CDR3 contains 12 residues. DNA for the CDR3: TGTGCCAGCAGCCCTCGGGAGCATGGCTACACCTTC. Translated, it gives CASSPREHGYTF.

V gene TRBV12-3 or TRBV12-4 combines with J gene TRBJ2-4; 7 bases are shared with TRBD1. The CDR3 is 13 residues long. With V trimmed by 6 bases and J by 6 bases, 5 bases remained unmatched. The CDR3: CASSHRGRNIQYF. The CDR3 nucleotides are TGTGCCAGCAGCCATAGGGGGCGAAACATTCAGTACTTC.

This clonotype was counted only a few times. CDR3 DNA: TGTGCCAGCAGGTACAAAATGGACACTGAAGCTTTCTTT. Its translation: CASRYKMDTEAFF. This sequence joins TRBV6-2 or TRBV6-3 and TRBJ1-1; no clear D. CDR1 is MNHEY, CDR2 SVGEGT, per germline. V lost 6 bases and J 3 bases, leaving 11 bases between the germline ends. The CDR3 totals 13 residues.

V is TRBV27 and J is TRBJ1-1; D is unresolved. The CDR3 is 11 amino acids. The germline V gene has CDR1 MNHEY and CDR2 SMNVEV (reference sequence). V lost 10 bases to trimming and J lost 11 bases, with 17 bases between them. The CDR3 here is CATITGTLAFF. The CDR3 DNA reads as TGTGCCACCATCACGGGCACCTTGGCTTTCTTT.

V usage is TRBV6-1 and J usage is TRBJ2-5; D possibly corresponds to TRBD2 (6 bases). CDR3 length: 16 amino acids. Germline values: CDR1 MNHNS, CDR2 SASEGT. The germline V and J ends were trimmed by 5 bases and 1 base, with 17 bases remaining between them. As DNA, the CDR3 is TGTGCCAGCAGTCTTTATTCGGGGGACGCCCAAGAGACCCAGTACTTC. Translation: CASSLYSGDAQETQYF.

This sequence joins TRBV20-1 and TRBJ1-1; D remains unclear. V was pared by 5 bases and J by 5 bases, with 9 bases between. The CDR3 length is 11 residues. Germline loops: CDR1 DFQATT, CDR2 SNEGSKA (reference sequence). CDR3 sequence reads: CSAGGETEAFF. Written as DNA, the CDR3 is TGCAGTGCTGGAGGTGAAACTGAAGCTTTCTTT.